Included here is one TCR beta chain sequence, with context. The assay was immunoSEQ multiplex PCR, and TCRdb's table has in-frame clones only and misses some. The repertoire holds 15,000 to 20,000 clones, with around 86% as singletons. This sample was taken from a study of PD-L1 blockade in urothelial cancer. Study information: A median around 150,000 T cells were found in blood samples.

V was clipped by 4 bases and J by 4 bases; unmatched bases: 6. CDR3 length equals 16 residues. Germline loops: CDR1 MNHNS, CDR2 SASEGT. The time point is: peripheral blood 6 weeks after treatment start. Patients had urothelial carcinoma that was locally advanced or metastatic. Source: PBMCs, taken around atezolizumab (anti-PD-L1) treatment. This receptor was identified in a man aged 50-59 years with urothelial cancer. The chain couples TRBV6-1 to TRBJ1-4; 10 nucleotides match TRBD1. DNA of the CDR3: TGTGCCAGCAGTGTGGGGACAGGGGCTAGTAATGAAAAACTGTTTTTT. Translated, it gives CASSVGTGASNEKLFF.